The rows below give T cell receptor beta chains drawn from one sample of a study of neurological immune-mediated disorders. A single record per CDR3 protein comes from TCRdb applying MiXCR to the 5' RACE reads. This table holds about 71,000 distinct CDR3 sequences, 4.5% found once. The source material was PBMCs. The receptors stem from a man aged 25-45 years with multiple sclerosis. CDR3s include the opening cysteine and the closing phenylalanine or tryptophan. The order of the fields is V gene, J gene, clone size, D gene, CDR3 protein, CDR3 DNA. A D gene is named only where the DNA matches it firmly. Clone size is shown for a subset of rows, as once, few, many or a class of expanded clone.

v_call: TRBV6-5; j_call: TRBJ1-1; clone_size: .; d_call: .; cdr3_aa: CASSRGAVNTEAFF; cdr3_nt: TGTGCCAGCAGTCGGGGGGCAGTGAACACTGAAGCTTTCTTT
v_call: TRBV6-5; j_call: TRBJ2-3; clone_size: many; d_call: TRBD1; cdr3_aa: CAATGQEDTQYF; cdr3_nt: TGTGCCGCGACAGGGCAGGAAGATACGCAGTATTTT
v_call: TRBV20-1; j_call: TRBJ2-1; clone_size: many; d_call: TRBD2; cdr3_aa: CSASSGLAVYNEQFF; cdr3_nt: TGCAGTGCGAGTAGTGGACTAGCGGTTTACAATGAGCAGTTCTTC
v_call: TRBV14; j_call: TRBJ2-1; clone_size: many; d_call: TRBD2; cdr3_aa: CASSAPLAALNEQFF; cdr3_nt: TGTGCCAGCAGCGCTCCTCTAGCGGCACTCAATGAGCAGTTCTTC
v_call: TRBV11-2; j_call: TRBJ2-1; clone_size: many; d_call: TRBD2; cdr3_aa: CASSQTGLASLFF; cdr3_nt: TGTGCCAGCAGCCAGACCGGACTAGCGTCGTTGTTCTTC
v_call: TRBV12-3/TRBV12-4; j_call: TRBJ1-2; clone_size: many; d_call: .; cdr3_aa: CASRHGYGYTF; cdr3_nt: TGTGCCAGCAGGCATGGGTATGGCTACACCTTC
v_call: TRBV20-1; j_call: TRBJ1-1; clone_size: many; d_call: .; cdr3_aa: CSARLTRNTEAFF; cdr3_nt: TGCAGTGCTAGATTGACACGAAACACTGAAGCTTTCTTT
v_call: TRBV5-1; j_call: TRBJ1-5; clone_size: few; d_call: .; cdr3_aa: CASSLGQGNEPQNF; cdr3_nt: TGCGCCAGCAGCTTGGGGCAGGGGAATGAACCCCAGAATTTT
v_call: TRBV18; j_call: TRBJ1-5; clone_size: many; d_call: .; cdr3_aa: CASSLNQGTNQPQNF; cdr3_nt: TGTGCCAGCTCACTCAACCAGGGAACCAATCAGCCCCAGAATTTT
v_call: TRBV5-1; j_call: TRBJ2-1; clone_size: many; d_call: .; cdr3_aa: CASSPRTTSSYNEQFF; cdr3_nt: TGCGCCAGCAGCCCCAGGACCACCTCTTCGTACAATGAGCAGTTCTTC
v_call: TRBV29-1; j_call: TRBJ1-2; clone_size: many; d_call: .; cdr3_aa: CSVTGGRVYGYTF; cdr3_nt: TGCAGCGTTACAGGAGGGAGGGTCTATGGCTACACCTTC
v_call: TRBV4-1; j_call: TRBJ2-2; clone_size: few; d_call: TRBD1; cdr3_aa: CASRPMTGRLTGELFF; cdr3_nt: TGCGCCAGCAGACCCATGACAGGGCGTCTCACCGGGGAGCTGTTTTTT
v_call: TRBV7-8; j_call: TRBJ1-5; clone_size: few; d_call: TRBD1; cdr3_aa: CASSRQDRWGQPQNF; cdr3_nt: TGTGCCAGCAGCCGCCAGGACAGGTGGGGTCAGCCCCAGAATTTT
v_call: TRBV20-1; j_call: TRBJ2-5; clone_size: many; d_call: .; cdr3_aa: CSAVRREETQYF; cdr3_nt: TGCAGTGCTGTACGCCGGGAAGAGACCCAGTACTTC
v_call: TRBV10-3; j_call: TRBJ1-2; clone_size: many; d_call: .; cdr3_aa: CAISESGVGYTF; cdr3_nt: TGTGCCATCAGTGAATCGGGTGTCGGCTACACCTTC
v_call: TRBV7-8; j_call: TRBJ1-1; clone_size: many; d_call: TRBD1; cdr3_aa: CASSRRDRGSNTEAFF; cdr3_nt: TGTGCCAGCAGCAGAAGGGACAGAGGATCGAACACTGAAGCTTTCTTT
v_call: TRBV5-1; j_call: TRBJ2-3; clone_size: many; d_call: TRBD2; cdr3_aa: CASSAGLASTDTQYF; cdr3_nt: TGCGCCAGCAGCGCGGGACTAGCCAGCACAGATACGCAGTATTTT
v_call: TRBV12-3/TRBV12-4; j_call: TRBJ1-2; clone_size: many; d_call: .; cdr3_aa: CASSPQGPGGYGYTF; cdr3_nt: TGTGCCAGCAGTCCCCAGGGGCCGGGAGGTTATGGCTACACCTTC
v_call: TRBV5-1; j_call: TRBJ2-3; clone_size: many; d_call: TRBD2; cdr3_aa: CASSSVSGGITDTQYF; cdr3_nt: TGCGCCAGCAGCTCGGTTAGCGGGGGGATCACAGATACGCAGTATTTT
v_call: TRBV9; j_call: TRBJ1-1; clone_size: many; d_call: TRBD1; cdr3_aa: CASSAGTGADTEAFF; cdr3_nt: TGTGCCAGCAGCGCGGGTACAGGGGCGGACACTGAAGCTTTCTTT
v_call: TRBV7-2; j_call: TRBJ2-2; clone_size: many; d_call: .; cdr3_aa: CAHGGKGSNTGELFF; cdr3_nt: TGTGCCCATGGGGGCAAGGGCTCGAACACCGGGGAGCTGTTTTTT
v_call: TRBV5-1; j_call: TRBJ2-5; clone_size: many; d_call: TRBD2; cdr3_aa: CASSSSSGGETQYF; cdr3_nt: TGCGCCAGCAGCTCCTCTTCCGGGGGGGAGACCCAGTACTTC
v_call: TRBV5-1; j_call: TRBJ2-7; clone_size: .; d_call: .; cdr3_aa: CASRRRDWDEQYF; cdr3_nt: TGCGCCAGCAGGAGACGTGACTGGGACGAGCAGTACTTC
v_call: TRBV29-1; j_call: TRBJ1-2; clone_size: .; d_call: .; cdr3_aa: CSVEEAWTDYGYTF; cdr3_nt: TGCAGCGTTGAAGAAGCCTGGACTGACTATGGCTACACCTTC
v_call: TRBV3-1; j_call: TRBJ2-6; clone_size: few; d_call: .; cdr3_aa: CASSQGRGLSSGANVLTF; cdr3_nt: TGTGCCAGCAGCCAAGGGAGAGGATTGAGCTCTGGGGCCAACGTCCTGACTTTC
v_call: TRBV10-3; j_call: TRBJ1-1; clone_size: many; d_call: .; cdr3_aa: CAISRGAADNPTRTEAFF; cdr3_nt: TGTGCCATCAGCCGGGGCGCTGCCGATAACCCTACGAGAACTGAAGCTTTCTTT
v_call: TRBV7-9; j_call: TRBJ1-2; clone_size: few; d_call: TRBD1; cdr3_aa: CASSSFTGTGDGYTF; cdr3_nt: TGTGCCAGCAGCTCCTTTACCGGGACAGGGGATGGCTACACCTTC
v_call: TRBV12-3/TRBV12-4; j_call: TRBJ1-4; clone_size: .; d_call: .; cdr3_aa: CASSSEGWGSFREKLFF; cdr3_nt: TGTGCCAGCAGTTCCGAGGGTTGGGGTTCCTTTCGAGAAAAACTGTTTTTT
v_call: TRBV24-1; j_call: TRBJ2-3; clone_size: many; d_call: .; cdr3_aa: CATSDPGPASTDTQYF; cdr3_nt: TGTGCCACCAGTGACCCAGGGCCGGCTAGCACAGATACGCAGTATTTT
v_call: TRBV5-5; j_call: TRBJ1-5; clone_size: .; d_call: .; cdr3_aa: CASSLDYGRRGEFGWPQHF; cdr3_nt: TGTGCCAGCAGCTTGGATTACGGTCGCAGGGGAGAATTTGGGTGGCCCCAGCATTTT
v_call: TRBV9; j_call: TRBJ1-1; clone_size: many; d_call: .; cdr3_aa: CASSVGWGNTEAFF; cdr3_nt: TGTGCCAGCAGCGTAGGGTGGGGGAACACTGAAGCTTTCTTT
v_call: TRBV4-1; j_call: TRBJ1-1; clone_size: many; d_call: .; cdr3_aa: CASSQATMNTEAFF; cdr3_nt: TGCGCCAGCAGCCAAGCTACAATGAACACTGAAGCTTTCTTT
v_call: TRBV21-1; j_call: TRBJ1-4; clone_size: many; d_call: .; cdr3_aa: CASSKAWSSPATNEKLFF; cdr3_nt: TGTGCCAGCAGCAAGGCTTGGAGCAGCCCAGCAACTAATGAAAAACTGTTTTTT
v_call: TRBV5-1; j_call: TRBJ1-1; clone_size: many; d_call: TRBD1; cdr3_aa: CASSRRQGRRTEAFF; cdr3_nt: TGCGCCAGCAGCCGGAGACAGGGTAGGAGGACTGAAGCTTTCTTT
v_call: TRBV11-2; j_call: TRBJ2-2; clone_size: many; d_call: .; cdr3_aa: CASSPHSKANTGELFF; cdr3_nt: TGTGCCAGCAGCCCGCATTCGAAGGCTAACACCGGGGAGCTGTTTTTT
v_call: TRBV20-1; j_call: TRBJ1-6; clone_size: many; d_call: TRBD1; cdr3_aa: CSARDRGSSYNSPLHF; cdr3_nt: TGCAGTGCAAGGGACAGGGGAAGCTCCTATAATTCACCCCTCCACTTT
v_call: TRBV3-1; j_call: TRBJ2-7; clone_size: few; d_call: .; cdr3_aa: CASSQDGKDSRYEQYF; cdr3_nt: TGTGCCAGCAGCCAAGATGGAAAGGACTCACGCTACGAGCAGTACTTC
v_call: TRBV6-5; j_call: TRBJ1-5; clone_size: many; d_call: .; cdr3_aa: CASRRLSNQPQHF; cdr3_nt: TGTGCCAGCAGGCGTTTAAGCAATCAGCCCCAGCATTTT
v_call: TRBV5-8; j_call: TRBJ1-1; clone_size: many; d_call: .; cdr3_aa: CASSLDGGEAFF; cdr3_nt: TGTGCCAGCAGCTTGGATGGGGGTGAAGCTTTCTTT
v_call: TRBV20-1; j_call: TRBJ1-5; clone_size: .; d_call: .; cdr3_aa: CSARRGENSNQPQNF; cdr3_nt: TGCAGTGCTAGAAGGGGTGAAAATAGCAATCAGCCCCAGAATTTT
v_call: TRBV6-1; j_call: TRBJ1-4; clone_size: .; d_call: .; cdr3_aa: CASSEAGEKLFF; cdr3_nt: TGTGCCAGCAGTGAAGCGGGTGAAAAACTGTTTTTT
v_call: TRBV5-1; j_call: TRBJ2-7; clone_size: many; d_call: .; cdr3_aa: CASSQAPGSPQEQYF; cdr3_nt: TGCGCCAGCAGCCAGGCCCCGGGATCCCCCCAGGAGCAGTACTTC
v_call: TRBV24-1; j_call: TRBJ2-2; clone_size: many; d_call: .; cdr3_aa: CATSHSQGYGELFF; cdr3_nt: TGTGCCACCAGTCACTCCCAGGGGTACGGGGAGCTGTTTTTT
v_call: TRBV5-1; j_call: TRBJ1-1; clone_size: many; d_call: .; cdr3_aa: CASSWTAGTEAFF; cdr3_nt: TGCGCCAGCAGCTGGACTGCCGGCACTGAAGCTTTCTTT
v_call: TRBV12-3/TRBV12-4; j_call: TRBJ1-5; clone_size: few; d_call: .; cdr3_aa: CASSLAGDQPQHF; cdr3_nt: TGTGCCAGCAGTTTAGCAGGGGATCAGCCCCAGCATTTT
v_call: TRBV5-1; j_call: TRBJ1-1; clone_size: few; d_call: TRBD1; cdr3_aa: CASSSGQRNTEAFF; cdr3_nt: TGCGCCAGCAGCTCGGGACAGCGGAACACTGAAGCTTTCTTT
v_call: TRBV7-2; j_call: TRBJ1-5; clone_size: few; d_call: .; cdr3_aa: CASSFWVDSNQPQHF; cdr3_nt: TGTGCCAGCAGCTTCTGGGTAGACAGCAATCAGCCCCAGCATTTT
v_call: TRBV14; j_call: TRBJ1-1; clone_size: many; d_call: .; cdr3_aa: CASSQDRRTAAFF; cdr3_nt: TGTGCCAGCAGCCAAGATAGGCGCACTGCAGCTTTCTTT
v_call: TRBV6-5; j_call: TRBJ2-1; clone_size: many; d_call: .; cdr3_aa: CASSYSPASSYNEQFF; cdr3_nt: TGTGCCAGCAGTTACTCCCCCGCCTCTTCCTACAATGAGCAGTTCTTC
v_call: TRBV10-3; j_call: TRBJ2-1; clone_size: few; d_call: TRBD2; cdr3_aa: CAISAGTSGGPWEQFF; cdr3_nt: TGTGCCATCAGTGCTGGAACTAGCGGGGGACCGTGGGAGCAGTTCTTC
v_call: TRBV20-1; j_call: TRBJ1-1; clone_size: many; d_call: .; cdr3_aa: CSARGAMVNTEAFF; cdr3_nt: TGCAGTGCTAGAGGAGCCATGGTGAACACTGAAGCTTTCTTT
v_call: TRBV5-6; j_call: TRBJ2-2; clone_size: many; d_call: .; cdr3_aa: CASSLGQESTGELFF; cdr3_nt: TGTGCCAGCAGCTTGGGACAGGAGTCCACCGGGGAGCTGTTTTTT
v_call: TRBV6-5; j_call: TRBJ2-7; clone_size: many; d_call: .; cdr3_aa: CASSVQGGGGYEQYF; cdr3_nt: TGTGCCAGCAGTGTACAGGGAGGGGGGGGTTACGAGCAGTACTTC
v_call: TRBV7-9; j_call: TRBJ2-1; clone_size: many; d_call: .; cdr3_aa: CASSLDDRAEQFF; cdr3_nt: TGTGCCAGCAGCTTAGACGACCGGGCGGAGCAGTTCTTC
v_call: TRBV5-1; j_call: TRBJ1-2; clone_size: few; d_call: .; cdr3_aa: CASSLADNTGYTF; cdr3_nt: TGCGCCAGCAGCTTGGCGGACAACACTGGCTACACCTTC
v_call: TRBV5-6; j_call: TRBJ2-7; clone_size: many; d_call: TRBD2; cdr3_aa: CASSSRGLAGYEQYF; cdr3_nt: TGTGCCAGCAGCTCTCGGGGACTAGCGGGCTACGAGCAGTACTTC
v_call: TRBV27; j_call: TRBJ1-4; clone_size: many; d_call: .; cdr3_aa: CASSSPTFGEKLFF; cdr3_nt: TGTGCCAGCAGTTCTCCGACCTTCGGGGAAAAACTGTTTTTT
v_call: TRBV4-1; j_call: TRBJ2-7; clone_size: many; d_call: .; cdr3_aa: CASSQAVHAPEQYF; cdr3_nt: TGCGCCAGCAGCCAAGCAGTACACGCTCCCGAGCAGTACTTC
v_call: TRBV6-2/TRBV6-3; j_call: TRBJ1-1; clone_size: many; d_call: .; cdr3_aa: CASSKLTQGTSNTEAFF; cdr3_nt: TGTGCCAGCAGTAAGTTAACCCAGGGAACTTCGAACACTGAAGCTTTCTTT